Below, 6 T cell receptor beta chains from the same sample are listed, as sequenced in a study of T cell responses to AZD1222 COVID-19 vaccine (dated by TCRdb to the early 2020s). The library was obtained by the immunoSEQ multiplex PCR assay. TCRdb provides this immuneACCESS table in a form limited to in-frame rearrangements. Some clones are lacking; in checked studies, under half of them reflect an unresolved V gene, and why the rest are absent is not known. This sample gives around 150,000 clones in total; roughly 90% of them show up just once. The ten largest clones add up to over 4% of the sample. The time point label corresponds to: about 28 days (+/-7) after the second vaccine dose. Sequenced material: peripheral blood, taken 28 days after the second AZD1222 dose. These receptors all stem from an adult who received the AZD1222 COVID-19 vaccine.

The chain has TRBV28 and TRBJ1-5, with 7 bases matching TRBD1. The J segment lost 3 bases and the V segment lost 1 base, leaving 6 bases of the junction unmatched. CDR3 length equals 16 residues. Germline CDR1 reads MDHEN; CDR2 reads SYDVKM. The CDR3 region has the DNA TGTGCCAGCAGTTTATTGAACAGGGGAAACAATCAGCCCCAGCATTTT. Its protein product is CASSLLNRGNNQPQHF. The whole variable domain, remainder taken from reference TRBV28 and TRBJ1-5, is DVKVTQSSRYLVKRTGEKVFLECVQDMDHENMFWYRQDPGLGLRLIYFSYDVKMKEKGDIPEGYSVSREKKERFSLILESASTNQTSMYLCASSLLNRGNNQPQHFGDGTRLSIL.

This clone occurred once. The chain couples TRBV29-1 to TRBJ2-2, with TRBD1 identical over 8 bases. V shed 7 bases, J shed 3 bases, and the junction held 10 bases outside the gene matches. CDR1 is SQVTM, CDR2 ANQGSEA, per germline. The CDR3 is made up of 15 amino acids. The CDR3 sequence is CSASPGTGDTGELFF. The CDR3 DNA reads TGCAGCGCCAGTCCCGGGACAGGAGACACCGGGGAGCTGTTTTTT.

This clone was observed a single time. The chain joins TRBV5-6 to TRBJ1-1; D is undetermined. The CDR3 consists of 15 residues. V was clipped by 3 bases and J by 5 bases, with 17 bases between them. Looked up from germline, CDR1 is SGHDT and CDR2 is YYEEEE. CDR3 amino acids: CASSSRGRLGTEAFF. CDR3 nucleotide sequence: TGTGCCAGCAGCTCGCGAGGGAGACTGGGGACTGAAGCTTTCTTT.

The genes are TRBV6-5 and TRBJ1-1, with no clear D. CDR1 MNHEY and CDR2 SVGAGI come from the germline V gene. Trimming cost V 5 bases and J 6 bases, with 13 bases left between them. The CDR3 runs to 13 residues. The DNA for the CDR3 is TGTGCCAGCAGTACCCCCAGTTCGGCTGAAGCTTTCTTT. Translated, it gives CASSTPSSAEAFF.

The rearrangement uses TRBV27 and TRBJ1-1; TRBD1 matches at 10 bases. The CDR3 extends over 16 amino acids. Looked up from germline, CDR1 is MNHEY and CDR2 is SMNVEV (reference sequence). The V gene end was trimmed by 6 bases and the J gene end by 0 bases; junction bases not matched to a gene: 7. The CDR3 region has the DNA TGTGCCAGCAGCTCTCGACAGGGGGCTTTGAACACTGAAGCTTTCTTT. It codes for CASSSRQGALNTEAFF.

This chain joins TRBV7-2 and TRBJ2-3; possible D gene TRBD2, 6 bases. Trimming cost V 1 base and J 1 base, with 12 bases left between them. CDR3 length: 16 amino acids. Germline CDR1 SGHTA, CDR2 FQGNSA. CDR3 bases: TGTGCCAGCAGCTTAGGTGGGTGGGGGGGCACAGATACGCAGTATTTT. Protein product: CASSLGGWGGTDTQYF.